This T cell receptor beta chain was documented in a study of T cells in Graves' hyperthyroidism and ophthalmopathy. The overall study: Upon initial diagnosis and before any treatment, peripheral blood was collected.

The count of this clonotype is one. Using roughly 9.4 ml of fresh peripheral blood, PBMCs were prepared. The germline CDR1 and CDR2 sequences are LGHNT and FRNRAP. V was clipped by 2 bases and J by 4 bases, with 8 bases between them. CDR3 size: 13 residues. Amplified regions were TCR beta CDR3 sequences from RNA transcripts. RT-PCR in the first round (using the HTBI primer set) targeted the TCR CDR3. TCRdb re-derived calls from the multiplex PCR reads in MiXCR, one entry per CDR3 protein. The table includes 350,000 or so distinct CDR3 sequences, 15% to 20% detected once. This clonotype was obtained from a woman in her thirties or forties with Graves' ophthalmopathy. The rearrangement uses TRBV12-5 and TRBJ2-5; D gene unclear. Input material: blood. The CDR3 nucleotides are TGTGCTAGTGGTTTGCCGCAGCGAGAGACCCAGTACTTC. It is translated as CASGLPQRETQYF.